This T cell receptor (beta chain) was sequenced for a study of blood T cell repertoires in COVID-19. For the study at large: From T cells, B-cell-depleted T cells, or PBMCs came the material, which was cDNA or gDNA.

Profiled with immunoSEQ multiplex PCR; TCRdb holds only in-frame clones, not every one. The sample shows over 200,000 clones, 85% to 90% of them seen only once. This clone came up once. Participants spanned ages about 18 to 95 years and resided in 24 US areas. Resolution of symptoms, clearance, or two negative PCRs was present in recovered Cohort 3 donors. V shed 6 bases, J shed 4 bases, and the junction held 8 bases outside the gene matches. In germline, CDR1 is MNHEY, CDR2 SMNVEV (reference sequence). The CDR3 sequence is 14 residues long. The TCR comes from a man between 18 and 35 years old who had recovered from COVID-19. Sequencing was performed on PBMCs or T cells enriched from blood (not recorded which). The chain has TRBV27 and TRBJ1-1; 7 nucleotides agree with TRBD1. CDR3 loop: CASRRRGLSTEAFF. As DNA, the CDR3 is TGTGCCAGCAGGAGGAGGGGGCTCTCCACTGAAGCTTTCTTT.